This is a list of T cell receptor beta chains from one sample in a study of tissue T cells after allogeneic stem cell transplantation. Measured with immunoSEQ multiplex PCR; TCRdb has only the in-frame clones, and not every one. Here the sample spans about 1,000 clones, about 90% being singletons. Sequences were derived from spleen tissue, sampled at autopsy. The receptors come from a male patient over 55 with steroid-refractory graft-versus-host disease after an allogeneic stem cell transplant. Certain T cells may be donor cells from the graft. Each CDR3 is given with its conserved first and last residue. D genes are given only for firm matches. Rows give clone size only sometimes, using once, few, many, or a class for an expanded clone.

clone_size: -
v_call: TRBV30
j_call: TRBJ1-5
d_call: -
cdr3_aa: CAWARTENQPQHF
cdr3_nt: TGTGCCTGGGCAAGGACAGAGAATCAGCCCCAGCATTTT

clone_size: -
v_call: TRBV7-9
j_call: TRBJ1-2
d_call: -
cdr3_aa: CASAQGGGGYTF
cdr3_nt: TGTGCCAGCGCACAGGGAGGGGGTGGCTACACCTTC

clone_size: -
v_call: TRBV3-1/TRBV3-2
j_call: TRBJ1-5
d_call: -
cdr3_aa: CASSLLSPILAHQPQHF
cdr3_nt: TGTGCCAGCAGCTTACTAAGTCCCATTTTGGCACATCAGCCCCAGCATTTT

clone_size: -
v_call: TRBV6-1
j_call: TRBJ1-2
d_call: -
cdr3_aa: CASSPQTGSHGYTF
cdr3_nt: TGTGCCAGCAGTCCCCAGACCGGGTCTCATGGCTACACCTTC

clone_size: -
v_call: TRBV2
j_call: TRBJ1-2
d_call: -
cdr3_aa: CASSEQDNYGYTF
cdr3_nt: TGTGCCAGCAGTGAACAGGACAACTATGGCTACACCTTC

clone_size: -
v_call: TRBV3-1/TRBV3-2
j_call: TRBJ2-2
d_call: -
cdr3_aa: CASSQGGARRPSTGELFF
cdr3_nt: TGTGCCAGCAGCCAAGGGGGGGCGAGAAGACCGTCCACCGGGGAGCTGTTTTTT

clone_size: -
v_call: TRBV7-2
j_call: TRBJ2-1
d_call: -
cdr3_aa: CASSLGSGGNEQFF
cdr3_nt: TGTGCCAGCAGCTTAGGATCCGGGGGCAATGAGCAGTTCTTC

clone_size: -
v_call: TRBV6-4
j_call: TRBJ2-2
d_call: -
cdr3_aa: CASSEGNTGELFF
cdr3_nt: TGTGCCAGCAGTGAGGGGAACACCGGGGAGCTGTTTTTT

clone_size: -
v_call: TRBV28
j_call: TRBJ2-2
d_call: -
cdr3_aa: CASTPTGFFIGELFF
cdr3_nt: TGTGCCAGCACACCGACAGGATTTTTCATCGGGGAGCTGTTTTTT

clone_size: -
v_call: TRBV7-2
j_call: TRBJ2-4
d_call: -
cdr3_aa: CASSLLGDKGKNIQYF
cdr3_nt: TGTGCCAGCAGCCTCCTCGGGGATAAGGGCAAAAACATTCAGTACTTC

clone_size: -
v_call: TRBV7-2
j_call: TRBJ2-5
d_call: TRBD1
cdr3_aa: CASSFSTGAETQYF
cdr3_nt: TGTGCCAGCAGCTTTTCGACAGGGGCAGAGACCCAGTACTTC

clone_size: -
v_call: TRBV15
j_call: TRBJ2-6
d_call: -
cdr3_aa: CATSRGGAGANVLTF
cdr3_nt: TGTGCCACCAGCAGAGGGGGCGCCGGGGCCAACGTCCTGACTTTC

clone_size: -
v_call: TRBV27
j_call: TRBJ2-7
d_call: -
cdr3_aa: CASSLDGSSYEQYF
cdr3_nt: TGTGCCAGCAGCCTGGACGGTTCCTCCTACGAGCAGTACTTC

clone_size: -
v_call: TRBV7-9
j_call: TRBJ1-6
d_call: TRBD1
cdr3_aa: CASSWTGSPLHF
cdr3_nt: TGTGCCAGCAGCTGGACAGGTTCACCCCTCCACTTT

clone_size: -
v_call: TRBV28
j_call: TRBJ1-1
d_call: -
cdr3_aa: CASSLIWRGRVVTEAFF
cdr3_nt: TGTGCCAGCAGTCTCATTTGGCGGGGCAGGGTTGTCACTGAAGCTTTCTTT

clone_size: once
v_call: TRBV4-3
j_call: TRBJ1-2
d_call: -
cdr3_aa: CASSQDLATSYGYTF
cdr3_nt: TGCGCCAGCAGCCAAGATCTTGCTACTTCGTATGGCTACACCTTC

clone_size: -
v_call: TRBV28
j_call: TRBJ1-3
d_call: -
cdr3_aa: CASSPRGGTGNTIYF
cdr3_nt: TGTGCCAGCAGTCCCCGCGGAGGGACAGGAAACACCATATATTTT

clone_size: -
v_call: TRBV6-2/TRBV6-3
j_call: TRBJ2-2
d_call: TRBD2
cdr3_aa: CASSYSTSGGANTGELFF
cdr3_nt: TGTGCCAGCAGTTACTCGACTAGCGGGGGGGCGAACACCGGGGAGCTGTTTTTT

clone_size: -
v_call: TRBV18
j_call: TRBJ1-6
d_call: -
cdr3_aa: CASSPHSPGTDNSPLHF
cdr3_nt: TGTGCCAGCTCACCACATTCCCCCGGGACGGATAATTCACCCCTCCACTTT

clone_size: once
v_call: TRBV30
j_call: TRBJ1-2
d_call: -
cdr3_aa: CAWSGQGNYGYTF
cdr3_nt: TGTGCCTGGAGTGGGCAGGGTAACTATGGCTACACCTTC

clone_size: once
v_call: TRBV28
j_call: TRBJ1-2
d_call: TRBD1
cdr3_aa: CASTAGGAGYTF
cdr3_nt: TGTGCCAGCACAGCAGGGGGCGCGGGCTACACCTTC

clone_size: -
v_call: TRBV7-8
j_call: TRBJ2-1
d_call: -
cdr3_aa: CASLPQSVGNEQFF
cdr3_nt: TGTGCCAGCCTACCGCAGTCCGTGGGCAATGAGCAGTTCTTC

clone_size: -
v_call: TRBV18
j_call: TRBJ1-1
d_call: TRBD1
cdr3_aa: CASSQGAQKNTEAFF
cdr3_nt: TGTGCCAGCTCACAGGGGGCGCAGAAGAACACTGAAGCTTTCTTT

clone_size: -
v_call: TRBV10-3
j_call: TRBJ2-1
d_call: TRBD2
cdr3_aa: CAISASGAGDEQFF
cdr3_nt: TGTGCCATCAGCGCTAGCGGGGCTGGGGATGAGCAGTTCTTC

clone_size: -
v_call: TRBV9
j_call: TRBJ2-3
d_call: TRBD1
cdr3_aa: CASSGDRVRDTQYF
cdr3_nt: TGTGCCAGCAGCGGAGACAGGGTAAGGGATACGCAGTATTTT

clone_size: -
v_call: TRBV3-1/TRBV3-2
j_call: TRBJ1-3
d_call: -
cdr3_aa: CASSQNRDSSSGNTIYF
cdr3_nt: TGTGCCAGCAGCCAAAATCGGGACTCCAGCTCTGGAAACACCATATATTTT

clone_size: once
v_call: TRBV7-2
j_call: TRBJ2-3
d_call: TRBD1
cdr3_aa: CASSEGQGDTQYF
cdr3_nt: TGTGCCAGCAGCGAAGGACAGGGGGATACGCAGTATTTT

clone_size: -
v_call: TRBV11-2
j_call: TRBJ1-5
d_call: -
cdr3_aa: CASSLWGGVGQPQHF
cdr3_nt: TGTGCCAGCAGCTTATGGGGCGGGGTGGGTCAGCCCCAGCATTTT